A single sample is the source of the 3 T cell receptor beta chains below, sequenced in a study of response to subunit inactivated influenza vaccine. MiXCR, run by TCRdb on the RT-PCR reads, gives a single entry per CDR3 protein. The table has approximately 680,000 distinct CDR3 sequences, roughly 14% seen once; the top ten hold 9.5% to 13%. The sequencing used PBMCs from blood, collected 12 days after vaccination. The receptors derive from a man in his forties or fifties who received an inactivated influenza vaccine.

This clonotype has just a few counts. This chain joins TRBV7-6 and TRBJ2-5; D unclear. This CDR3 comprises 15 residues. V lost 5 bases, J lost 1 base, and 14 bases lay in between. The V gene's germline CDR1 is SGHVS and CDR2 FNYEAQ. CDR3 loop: CASSPRHRPQETQYF. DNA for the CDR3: TGTGCCAGCAGCCCAAGACACAGACCCCAAGAGACCCAGTACTTC.

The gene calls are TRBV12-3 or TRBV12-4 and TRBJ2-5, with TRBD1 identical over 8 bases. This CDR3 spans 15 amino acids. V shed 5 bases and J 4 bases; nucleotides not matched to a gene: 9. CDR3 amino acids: CASSPRQGTRETQYF. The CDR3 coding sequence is TGTGCCAGCAGTCCACGACAGGGGACGAGAGAGACCCAGTACTTC.

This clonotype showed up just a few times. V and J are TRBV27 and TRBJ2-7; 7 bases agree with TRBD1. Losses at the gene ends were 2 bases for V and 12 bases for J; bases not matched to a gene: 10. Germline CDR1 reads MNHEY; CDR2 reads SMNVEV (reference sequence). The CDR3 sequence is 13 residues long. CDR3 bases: TGTGCCAGCAGTTTAGCTCGAGGGGGCTCCTTGTACTTC. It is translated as CASSLARGGSLYF.